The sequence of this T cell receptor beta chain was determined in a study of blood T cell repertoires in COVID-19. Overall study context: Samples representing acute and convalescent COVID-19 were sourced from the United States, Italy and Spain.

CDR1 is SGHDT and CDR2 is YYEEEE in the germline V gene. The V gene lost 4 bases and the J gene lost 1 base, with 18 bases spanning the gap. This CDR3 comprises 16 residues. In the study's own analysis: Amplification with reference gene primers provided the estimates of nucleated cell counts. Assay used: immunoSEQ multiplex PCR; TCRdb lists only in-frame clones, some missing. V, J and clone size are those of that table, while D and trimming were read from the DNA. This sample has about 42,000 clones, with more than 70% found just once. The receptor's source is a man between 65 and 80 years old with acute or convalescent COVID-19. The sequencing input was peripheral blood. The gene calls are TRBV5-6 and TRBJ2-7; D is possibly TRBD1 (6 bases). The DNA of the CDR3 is TGTGCCAGCAGCCCCAGCCCGGCAGGGACATCCTACGAGCAGTACTTC. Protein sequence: CASSPSPAGTSYEQYF.